This TCR beta chain is drawn from a study of OX40 agonist ivuxolimab in advanced cancers. Some clones are missing from TCRdb's copy, which holds only in-frame ones; the method was immunoSEQ multiplex PCR. The sample yields about 99,000 clones, roughly nine tenths seen once. Sequenced material: CD4+ or CD8+ T cells sorted from blood, taken in a trial of the OX40 agonist ivuxolimab. The sequence came from an adult with an advanced solid tumor such as melanoma, head and neck, liver or kidney cancer.

CDR3 sequence (DNA): TGTGCCAGCTCTCCTAGCGGGAGTCCCGGGGAGCTGTTTTTT. Translated, it gives CASSPSGSPGELFF. J is TRBJ2-2 and V is TRBV18, with TRBD2 identical over 10 bases. Unmatched junction bases numbered 4, after V lost 6 bases and J lost 6 bases. Germline lookup yields CDR1 KGHSH and CDR2 LQKENI. The CDR3 runs 14 residues.